These 29 T cell receptor beta chains originate from one sample sequenced in a study of cytomegalovirus exposure and HLA in healthy donors. The PCR employed 60 Vbeta primers together with 13 Jbeta primers. Using immunoSEQ multiplex PCR, the repertoire was profiled, and TCRdb retains in-frame clones only, with some absent. The table includes roughly 170,000 clones, roughly four fifths detected once. Sequenced sample: PBMCs. These TCRs come from a man aged 50 to 60 in good health and CMV-seronegative.

V is TRBV5-1 and J is TRBJ2-7; 7 positions agree with TRBD2. V was clipped by 6 bases and J by 1 base; unmatched bases: 10. There are 15 residues in the CDR3. Germline V gene sequence: CDR1 SGHRS, CDR2 YFSETQ. The CDR3 spells CASTPLPGGSYEQYF. The CDR3 DNA sequence: TGCGCCAGCACTCCCCTGCCGGGGGGATCCTACGAGCAGTACTTC.

The V and J genes are TRBV7-2 and TRBJ2-7; TRBD2 matches 7 bases. Germline V gives CDR1 SGHTA, CDR2 FQGNSA. CDR3 length: 15 amino acids. With 5 bases clipped from V and 1 base from J, the junction kept 8 bases outside the gene matches. CDR3 sequence: CASSPKGRESYEQYF. CDR3 sequence (DNA): TGTGCCAGCAGCCCAAAGGGGCGGGAGTCCTACGAGCAGTACTTC.

This chain joins TRBV5-4 and TRBJ1-3; possibly TRBD1 for D (5 bases). Deletions cut 0 bases from V and 0 bases from J, with 7 bases between. This CDR3 spans 15 amino acids. CDR1 and CDR2 (germline): SGHNT, YYREEE (reference sequence). The CDR3 DNA is TGTGCCAGCAGCTTGGCTGGGGCCTCTGGAAACACCATATATTTT. It yields the protein CASSLAGASGNTIYF.

This chain joins TRBV19 and TRBJ2-3; 9 bases map to TRBD1. Trimming cost V 6 bases and J 3 bases; bases outside gene matches: 7. CDR1 and CDR2 (germline): LNHDA, SQIVND (reference sequence). The length of the CDR3 is 15 residues. The CDR3 region is CASRDRGRGTDTQYF. CDR3 DNA: TGTGCCAGTAGAGACAGGGGGAGGGGTACAGATACGCAGTATTTT.

The genes are TRBV19 and TRBJ2-3, with a possible D match to TRBD2 (7 bases). The length of the CDR3 is 15 residues. CDR1 is LNHDA and CDR2 is SQIVND in the germline V gene (reference sequence). Trimming stripped 6 bases from V and 2 bases from J, with 15 bases between. CDR3 loop: CASRSLRGHTDTQYF. The CDR3 bases are TGTGCCAGTAGGTCCCTGCGGGGGCACACAGATACGCAGTATTTT.

This clone has more than one count but fewer than ten. This chain joins TRBV7-3 and TRBJ2-3, with D possibly being TRBD2 (5 bases). In germline, CDR1 is SGHTA, CDR2 FQGTGA. Trimming took off 3 bases at V and 2 bases at J, with 6 bases between the two ends. This CDR3 comprises 13 residues. CDR3 in DNA: TGTGCCAGCAGCTTGACTACCACAGATACGCAGTATTTT. It encodes CASSLTTTDTQYF.

The CDR3 here is CASSFALAGPDTQYF. The CDR3 DNA sequence: TGTGCCAGCAGCTTTGCACTAGCGGGGCCAGATACGCAGTATTTT. The chain uses TRBV7-9 and TRBJ2-3, with TRBD2 matching over 10 bases. The germline gives CDR1 SEHNR, CDR2 FQNEAQ (reference sequence). The V segment lost 3 bases and the J segment 4 bases; nucleotides outside the gene matches: 4. The CDR3 contains 15 residues.

The chain has TRBV28 and TRBJ1-1, with D unresolved. V lost 7 bases to trimming and J lost 10 bases, with 13 bases between them. In germline, CDR1 is MDHEN, CDR2 SYDVKM. This CDR3 has 11 residues. The CDR3 coding sequence is TGTGCCAGCACCCACTCGGCAGGAGCTTTCTTT. This translates into CASTHSAGAFF.

This clone came up a few times. The chain joins TRBV28 to TRBJ1-4; D is possibly TRBD1 (5 bases). The CDR3 extends over 16 amino acids. The germline gives CDR1 MDHEN, CDR2 SYDVKM. The V and J ends lost 6 bases and 8 bases respectively, with 22 bases between them. The CDR3 here is CASSVAPGTWTEKLFF. CDR3 nucleotides: TGTGCCAGCAGCGTCGCCCCCGGGACTTGGACAGAAAAACTGTTTTTT.

The chain employs TRBV27 and TRBJ2-7, with D perhaps TRBD1 (7 bases). The CDR3 runs to 13 residues. With 9 bases removed from V and 1 base from J, the gap between germline ends came to 13 bases. Germline V gene lookup returns CDR1 MNHEY and CDR2 SMNVEV (reference sequence). CDR3 nucleotide sequence: TGTGCCAGTCAGGGGGGCCCTTCCTACGAGCAGTACTTC. This sequence encodes CASQGGPSYEQYF.

This clone has only a few counts. CDR3 residues: CASSSTGYSYEQYF. Written as DNA, the CDR3 is TGTGCCAGCAGCTCGACAGGGTACTCCTACGAGCAGTACTTC. The V gene is TRBV7-9, the J gene TRBJ2-7, with TRBD1 matching over 7 bases. The germline V gene encodes CDR1 SEHNR and CDR2 FQNEAQ (reference sequence). V dropped 4 bases and J dropped 0; count of bases not matched to a gene: 3. The CDR3 sequence is 14 residues long.

The rearrangement uses TRBV4-1 and TRBJ1-5; 11 nucleotides line up with TRBD1. The junction had 6 bases not matched to a gene; V was cut back by 4 bases and J by 4 bases. CDR3 length: 16 amino acids. The germline V gene encodes CDR1 MGHRA and CDR2 YSYEKL. CDR3 nucleotides: TGCGCCAGCAGCCCGGGACAGGGGGTCGGGAATCAGCCCCAGCATTTT. Translating gives CASSPGQGVGNQPQHF.

The chain carries TRBV28 and TRBJ2-4, with TRBD1 matching 7 bases. Germline trimming cut 3 bases from V and 0 bases from J; bases unmatched to any gene: 5. Germline CDR1 is MDHEN and CDR2 is SYDVKM. This CDR3 is 16 amino acids long. The DNA for the CDR3 is TGTGCCAGCAGTTTGCTGGGACAGCTAGCCAAAAACATTCAGTACTTC. Residues: CASSLLGQLAKNIQYF.

V is TRBV28 and J is TRBJ2-5, with 15 bases lining up with TRBD2. CDR1 MDHEN and CDR2 SYDVKM come from the germline V gene. J lost 5 bases, V lost 3 bases, and 7 bases had no gene match. The CDR3 is made up of 17 amino acids. CDR3 protein: CASSFGTSGGTRETQYF. The DNA for the CDR3 is TGTGCCAGCAGTTTTGGGACTAGCGGGGGGACACGGGAGACCCAGTACTTC.

This clone turned up a few times. The V gene is TRBV2, the J gene TRBJ1-5, with 7 bases aligning to TRBD1. The CDR3 covers 15 residues. Losses at the gene ends were 5 bases for V and 4 bases for J; bases not matched to a gene: 8. The V gene's germline CDR1 is SNHLY and CDR2 FYNNEI. This CDR3 is CASSQTGWGNQPQHF. In DNA form, the CDR3 reads TGTGCCAGCAGTCAGACAGGGTGGGGGAATCAGCCCCAGCATTTT.

The chain links TRBV4-2 to TRBJ2-4; TRBD2 agrees at 8 bases. In germline, CDR1 is LGHNA, CDR2 YNFKEQ. The CDR3 has 18 amino acids. The trim removed 3 bases at V and 0 bases at J, leaving 10 bases unmatched. The CDR3 DNA reads TGTGCCAGCAGCCAGCGCCTCGGGGGGGGGCTAGCCAAAAACATTCAGTACTTC. This sequence encodes CASSQRLGGGLAKNIQYF.

The genes are TRBV4-1 and TRBJ2-7; maybe TRBD1 (5 bases). The CDR3 consists of 15 residues. CDR1 is MGHRA, CDR2 YSYEKL, per germline. V was pared by 2 bases and J by 2 bases, with 13 bases between. CDR3 region: CASSQPRQKAYEQYF. The CDR3 DNA reads TGCGCCAGCAGCCAACCTAGACAGAAGGCCTACGAGCAGTACTTC.

The chain combines TRBV20-1 with TRBJ2-5; a weak D match, TRBD2 (5 bases). V was pared by 7 bases and J by 11 bases, with 17 bases between. This CDR3 has 11 residues. Germline V gene lookup returns CDR1 DFQATT and CDR2 SNEGSKA (reference sequence). Here the CDR3 DNA reads TGCAGTGGAAAGAGTATACGAGGGCAGTACTTC. Translation gives CSGKSIRGQYF.

The CDR3 reads CASSSWDSMNTEAFF. CDR3 nucleotide sequence: TGCGCCAGCAGCTCCTGGGACAGCATGAACACTGAAGCTTTCTTT. The chain combines TRBV5-1 with TRBJ1-1, with 7 bases fitting TRBD1. The CDR3 has 15 amino acids. The germline V gene encodes CDR1 SGHRS and CDR2 YFSETQ. After removal of 3 bases from V and 0 bases from J, the junction contained 5 bases not matched to a gene.

V gene TRBV27 combines with J gene TRBJ2-7; D is undetermined. Trimming took off 2 bases at V and 2 bases at J, with 13 bases between the two ends. CDR3 length: 15 residues. Germline assignment: CDR1 MNHEY and CDR2 SMNVEV (reference sequence). The CDR3 nucleotides read TGTGCCAGCAGTTTAGACCGACCCCGGGCCTACGAGCAGTACTTC. As protein: CASSLDRPRAYEQYF.

V and J are TRBV4-3 and TRBJ1-1; D is perhaps TRBD1 (6 bases). V lost 1 base and J lost 3, with 12 bases in between. This CDR3 is 15 amino acids long. CDR1 and CDR2 (germline): LGHNA, YSLEER. The CDR3 sequence: CASSQGRGGDTEAFF. The DNA for the CDR3 is TGCGCCAGCAGCCAAGGTAGAGGGGGGGACACTGAAGCTTTCTTT.

This clone was observed a handful of times. The rearrangement links TRBV7-2 to TRBJ1-4, with 8 bases aligning to TRBD1. J gave up 8 bases and V 5 bases, and 7 bases lay outside the gene matches. This CDR3 has 14 amino acids. Germline CDR1 is SGHTA and CDR2 is FQGNSA. In DNA, the CDR3 is TGTGCCAGCAGCCTGACAGGGGCGAGGGAAAAACTGTTTTTT. It specifies CASSLTGAREKLFF. Full variable domain (rest looked up from reference TRBV7-2 and TRBJ1-4): GAGVSQSPSNKVTEKGKDVELRCDPISGHTALYWYRQSLGQGLEFLIYFQGNSAPDKSGLPSDRFSAERTGGSVSTLTIQRTQQEDSAVYLCASSLTGAREKLFFGSGTQLSVL.

The V and J genes are TRBV14 and TRBJ2-5; D is ambiguous. With the DNA end fitting TRBJ2-7 better, the J assignment may be wrong. Germline CDR1 reads SGHDN; CDR2 reads FVKESK. This CDR3 is 15 amino acids long. The CDR3 protein is CASSQIDFPTYEQYF. The CDR3 coding sequence is TGTGCCAGCAGCCAAATAGATTTTCCTACCTACGAGCAGTACTTC.

The chain employs TRBV18 and TRBJ1-5; possibly TRBD1 for D (6 bases). Looked up from germline, CDR1 is KGHSH and CDR2 is LQKENI. The CDR3 loop spans 16 amino acids. Trimming shortened V by 2 bases and J by 2 bases, and 13 bases separated the two germline ends. The CDR3 bases are TGTGCCAGCTCACCAGGGCTGGGGGCTGGCAATCAGCCCCAGCATTTT. Translation: CASSPGLGAGNQPQHF.

V is TRBV7-3 and J is TRBJ2-3; D unresolved. With 1 base removed from V and 2 bases from J, the gap between germline ends came to 7 bases. Germline loops: CDR1 SGHTA, CDR2 FQGTGA. CDR3 length equals 14 residues. The CDR3 loop reads CASSLSRYTDTQYF. In nucleotides, the CDR3 is TGTGCCAGCAGCTTAAGCAGGTACACAGATACGCAGTATTTT.

The rearrangement uses TRBV10-3 and TRBJ2-2; 10 positions agree with TRBD1. The germline V gene encodes CDR1 ENHRY and CDR2 SYGVKD. Germline trimming cut 2 bases from V and 7 bases from J; bases unmatched to any gene: 7. The CDR3 has 16 residues. The CDR3 DNA is TGTGCCATCAGTGAGCGGACAGGGGGATATGGCGGGGAGCTGTTTTTT. Amino acids: CAISERTGGYGGELFF.

The gene calls are TRBV4-3 and TRBJ2-2; TRBD2 might be the D (6 bases). V was trimmed by 0 bases and J by 3 bases, leaving 11 bases between them. This CDR3 is 16 amino acids long. Germline V gene sequence: CDR1 LGHNA, CDR2 YSLEER. This chain's CDR3 is CASSQDSGGDTGELFF. The CDR3 coding sequence is TGCGCCAGCAGCCAAGATTCCGGAGGGGACACCGGGGAGCTGTTTTTT.

The rearrangement joins TRBV9 to TRBJ2-1, with 9 bases fitting TRBD2. The CDR3 is 13 residues long. Unmatched junction bases numbered 5, after V lost 4 bases and J lost 9 bases. Germline CDR1 reads SGDLS; CDR2 reads YYNGEE. CDR3 sequence: CASSRGLASEQFF. CDR3 bases: TGTGCCAGCAGCCGGGGACTAGCCAGTGAGCAGTTCTTC.

This rearrangement joins TRBV19 to TRBJ2-5, with 7 positions matching TRBD1. Germline assignment: CDR1 LNHDA and CDR2 SQIVND (reference sequence). This CDR3 spans 13 amino acids. The V and J ends lost 5 bases and 4 bases, in that order; junction bases with no gene match: 4. The CDR3 reads CASSLRTGETQYF. The CDR3 region has the DNA TGTGCCAGTAGTCTACGGACAGGAGAGACCCAGTACTTC.